This T cell receptor beta chain was profiled in a study of neurological immune-mediated disorders. Study outcomes and limitations: None of the CDR3 amino acid sequences of expanded clones recurred across subjects, suggesting private repertoires in all groups. Repertoires from 18 of 34 multiple sclerosis patients grouped phylogenetically into a related-CDR3 cluster, suggesting a possible signature.

Using its own MiXCR run on the 5' RACE reads, TCRdb lists one record per CDR3 protein. The sample shows about 87,000 distinct CDR3 sequences, around 3.5% of them seen only once. The CDR3 extends over 14 amino acids. V lost 9 bases, J lost 6 bases, and 14 bases stayed unmatched. The germline V gene has CDR1 MNHEY and CDR2 SVGEGT. This clonotype was detected ten times or more. Its antigen is not known. For the unsorted libraries, 2 million PBMCs stored at -80 C served as input. This receptor was obtained from a woman aged 50 to 65 with multiple sclerosis. This sequence joins TRBV6-2 or TRBV6-3 and TRBJ2-7; TRBD1 matches at 7 bases. Sequencing used PBMCs. CDR3 in DNA: TGTGCCAGTACAGCCAGGGGGAGACCCGTCGAGCAGTACTTC. Its protein product is CASTARGRPVEQYF.